The present T cell receptor beta chain was sequenced within a study of blood T cell repertoires in COVID-19. Sequencing was performed with immunoSEQ multiplex PCR; in TCRdb, only in-frame clones are kept and a portion is missing. The sample has some 150,000 clones, about 91% seen once. Trimming stripped 4 bases from V and 8 bases from J, with 6 bases between. The length of the CDR3 is 11 residues. Germline CDR1 is LGHDT and CDR2 is YNNKEL (reference sequence). The sequence derives from a woman aged 60-70 years who had recovered from COVID-19. This chain links TRBV3-1 (or the pseudogene TRBV3-2) with TRBJ1-3; D gene unclear. What was sequenced was peripheral blood. CDR3: CASSPVDTIYF. The CDR3 DNA reads as TGTGCCAGCAGCCCGGTGGACACCATATATTTT.